The present T cell receptor beta chain was sequenced within a study of naive and memory T cell subsets. Findings and caveats of the study: Gini index rose across naive, CM, EM and EMRA in CD4 and CD8.

An equimolar mix of two oligonucleotides served as the beta constant-region primer for TRBC1 and TRBC2. Ligated cDNA was amplified by four rounds of PCR with nested alpha and beta constant-region primers and SP2. MiXCR, run by TCRdb on the UMI-ligation and nested PCR reads, gives a single entry per CDR3 protein. The table lists some 110,000 distinct CDR3 sequences, 36% of them singletons. For this clonotype: Its antigen is unknown.

Sequential positive selection took CD4 T cells first, then CD8 T cells. The clonotype was recovered from a human donor in good health. Sequences were obtained from central memory CD4+ T cells from blood.

The CDR3 here is CATMTGSTYEQYF. In DNA form, the CDR3 reads TGTGCCACTATGACAGGGTCCACCTACGAGCAGTACTTC. The V call is TRBV28, the J call TRBJ2-7; 7 nucleotides agree with TRBD1. Looked up from germline, CDR1 is MDHEN and CDR2 is SYDVKM. Trimming took 10 bases from V and 2 from J; bases not matched to a gene: 8. CDR3 length: 13 amino acids.